This TCR beta chain is drawn from a study of lymphopenia after photon versus proton radiotherapy. The CDR3 runs 15 residues. Looked up from germline, CDR1 is KGHSH and CDR2 is LQKENI. V was cut by 3 bases and J by 1 base, with 12 bases left in between. Study results and limitations: Larger post-nadir TCR diversity loss correlated inversely with survival in deceased patients. Relative stability marked proton patients; photon patients lost diversity and naive cells.

The method was immunoSEQ multiplex PCR; TCRdb's version includes in-frame clones alone and lacks a portion of them. The sample holds some 20,000 clones, around nine tenths seen once. Worth noting for this clone: Its antigen is unidentified.

The starting material was peripheral blood, obtained from a patient treated with proton-based radiotherapy. This rearrangement joins TRBV18 to TRBJ1-1, with D unresolved. The receptor's source is an elderly man with esophageal cancer. This CDR3 is CASSPLPVGNTEAFF. Written as DNA, the CDR3 is TGTGCCAGCTCACCCCTGCCGGTGGGGAACACTGAAGCTTTCTTT.